This is a list of T cell receptor beta chains from one sample in a study of T cells after yellow fever vaccination. TCRdb processed the 5' RACE reads anew with MiXCR; each CDR3 protein has one entry. Of almost 600,000 distinct CDR3 sequences in the sample, roughly 14% were seen once. The sample was PBMCs, taken on the day of the yellow fever booster vaccination. These receptor sequences come from a young man who received the YFV17D yellow fever vaccine. The CDR3 runs from the conserved cysteine through the conserved F or W. A D gene is named only where the DNA matches it firmly. For some rows the clone size is stated as once, few or many, or as a class when expanded; others skip it.

>-|11|TRBJ2-7|-|TRBV29-1
CSVEVRYEQYF
TGCAGCGTTGAGGTCCGATACGAGCAGTACTTC
>TRBD1|15|TRBJ2-7|-|TRBV20-1
CSARDRQGAMGEQYF
TGCAGTGCTAGAGATCGGCAGGGGGCTATGGGGGAGCAGTACTTC
>-|13|TRBJ2-5|-|TRBV10-3
CAITARGGETQYF
TGTGCCATCACAGCCAGGGGCGGGGAGACCCAGTACTTC
>-|13|TRBJ1-1|few|TRBV29-1
CSAHQAMNTEAFF
TGCAGCGCCCACCAGGCGATGAACACTGAAGCTTTCTTT
>TRBD1|15|TRBJ1-2|few|TRBV18
CASSDGTGDLGGYTF
TGTGCCAGCTCAGACGGGACAGGGGACTTGGGAGGCTACACCTTC
>-|12|TRBJ1-1|few|TRBV28
CASSSAATEAFF
TGTGCCAGCAGTTCAGCAGCCACTGAAGCTTTCTTT
>-|13|TRBJ2-1|-|TRBV12-3/TRBV12-4
CASSLMSANEQFF
TGTGCCAGCAGTTTAATGTCAGCAAATGAGCAGTTCTTC
>TRBD2|15|TRBJ2-7|few|TRBV5-1
CASSLAGTRVFEQYF
TGCGCCAGCAGCTTGGCCGGGACTAGAGTGTTCGAGCAGTACTTC
>TRBD2|15|TRBJ2-3|-|TRBV7-2
CASSPPGGRMDTQYF
TGTGCCAGCAGCCCCCCGGGGGGGCGAATGGATACGCAGTATTTT
>-|15|TRBJ1-1|many|TRBV7-2
CASSLNADFYTEAFF
TGTGCCAGCAGCTTAAACGCCGATTTTTACACTGAAGCTTTCTTT
>-|15|TRBJ2-7|-|TRBV7-9
CASSFYGPPSYEQYF
TGTGCCAGCAGCTTTTACGGACCTCCCTCCTACGAGCAGTACTTC
>-|12|TRBJ2-1|-|TRBV27
CASSLPPGPQFF
TGTGCCAGCAGTTTACCCCCGGGACCGCAGTTCTTC
>-|13|TRBJ1-5|few|TRBV20-1
CSATGTPDQPQHF
TGCAGTGCTACCGGGACACCAGATCAGCCCCAGCATTTT
>-|11|TRBJ2-5|-|TRBV6-2/TRBV6-3
CASSYIETQYF
TGTGCCAGCAGTTACATAGAGACCCAGTACTTC
>TRBD2|18|TRBJ2-2|-|TRBV7-8
CASSLGSGLAGNTGELFF
TGTGCCAGCAGCTTAGGTAGTGGCCTAGCGGGAAACACCGGGGAGCTGTTTTTT
>-|15|TRBJ2-1|-|TRBV9
CASSVGDGPYNEQFF
TGTGCCAGCAGCGTAGGGGACGGGCCCTACAATGAGCAGTTCTTC
>-|13|TRBJ2-7|-|TRBV21-1
CASRNRCPYEQYF
TGTGCCAGCAGGAATAGGTGTCCCTACGAGCAGTACTTC
>TRBD2|14|TRBJ2-7|few|TRBV19
CASSPGTMGYEQYF
TGTGCCAGTAGTCCCGGGACTATGGGCTACGAGCAGTACTTC
>TRBD2|15|TRBJ2-7|few|TRBV29-1
CSVGTSGRAVYEQYF
TGCAGCGTTGGTACTAGCGGGAGGGCCGTCTACGAGCAGTACTTC
>TRBD2|18|TRBJ2-3|many|TRBV11-2
CASSPRGLAGGRRDTQYF
TGTGCCAGCAGCCCGAGGGGACTAGCGGGAGGGCGCAGGGATACGCAGTATTTT
>-|16|TRBJ2-3|-|TRBV9
CASSDHGGSGPLTQYF
TGTGCCAGCAGTGATCACGGGGGAAGCGGTCCCCTTACGCAGTATTTT
>-|14|TRBJ2-5|few|TRBV28
CASSRGPPQETQYF
TGTGCCAGCAGTCGGGGACCCCCCCAAGAGACCCAGTACTTC
>-|15|TRBJ2-5|many|TRBV7-2
CASSLGTANAGTQYF
TGTGCCAGCAGCTTAGGGACTGCTAACGCTGGGACCCAGTACTTC
>-|18|TRBJ2-1|-|TRBV11-1
CASSLGVGLATSYNEQFF
TGTGCCAGCAGCTTAGGAGTAGGGCTAGCGACATCCTACAATGAGCAGTTCTTC
>-|15|TRBJ2-7|-|TRBV5-6
CASMGGGSYSYEQYF
TGTGCCAGTATGGGAGGCGGCTCCTATTCCTACGAGCAGTACTTC
>-|12|TRBJ2-1|-|TRBV7-9
CASSAVGYEQFF
TGTGCCAGCAGCGCAGTGGGGTATGAGCAGTTCTTC
>TRBD1|15|TRBJ2-3|-|TRBV9
CASSIQGASTDTQYF
TGTGCCAGCAGCATACAGGGGGCTAGCACAGATACGCAGTATTTT
>-|15|TRBJ2-3|-|TRBV18
CASSPEAGSADTQYF
TGTGCCAGCTCACCGGAGGCGGGATCCGCAGATACGCAGTATTTT
>TRBD1|17|TRBJ1-2|few|TRBV4-3
CASSQQPPGQGALGYTF
TGCGCCAGCAGCCAACAACCTCCGGGACAGGGGGCGCTTGGCTACACCTTC
>TRBD1|17|TRBJ2-7|-|TRBV25-1
CASSEFFGTGGSYEQYF
TGTGCCAGCAGTGAATTTTTTGGGACAGGGGGTTCCTACGAGCAGTACTTC
>-|12|TRBJ1-2|many|TRBV9
CASSEYNYGYTF
TGTGCCAGCAGCGAATACAACTATGGCTACACCTTC
>-|13|TRBJ2-2|-|TRBV5-1
CASYRPNTGELFF
TGCGCCAGCTACAGACCGAACACCGGGGAGCTGTTTTTT
>-|14|TRBJ2-3|-|TRBV7-2
CASRMAVDTDTQYF
TGTGCCAGCAGGATGGCCGTAGACACAGATACGCAGTATTTT
>TRBD2|14|TRBJ2-2|-|TRBV19
CASSMGTSDGELFF
TGTGCCAGTAGTATGGGGACTAGCGACGGGGAGCTGTTTTTT
>-|12|TRBJ2-3|-|TRBV10-2
CASSGQGDTQYF
TGCGCCAGCAGTGGGCAGGGGGATACGCAGTATTTT